This TCR beta chain came from a study of blood T cell repertoires in COVID-19. Study overall: The study drew acute and convalescent COVID-19 samples from the United States, Italy and Spain. From T cells, B-cell-depleted T cells, or PBMCs came the material, which was cDNA or gDNA.

The CDR3 has 12 amino acids. Germline CDR1 is SGHTA and CDR2 is FQGNSA. The ends were cut back, 3 bases at V and 4 bases at J, with 6 bases in the middle. Per the study methods: It was from reference gene primer amplification that nucleated cell counts were estimated. TCRdb's table, derived via immunoSEQ multiplex PCR, lists solely in-frame clones and lacks some. The V and J calls and clone size come from that table; D and trimming were worked out from the DNA. The profile shows some 150,000 clones, 80% to 90% of them singletons. A word on this clone: This same CDR3 is encoded by further DNA sequences in the sample.

The chain recombines TRBV7-2 with TRBJ1-2, with a possible D match to TRBD1 (6 bases). The source is an older woman with COVID-19, enrolled during active disease. The sequenced sample consisted of peripheral blood. CDR3 bases: TGTGCCAGCAGCTTGGACAGCTATGGCTACACCTTC. It specifies CASSLDSYGYTF.